A selection of T cell receptor beta chains follows, all from one sample in a study of blood T cell repertoires in COVID-19. Assay used: immunoSEQ multiplex PCR; TCRdb lists only in-frame clones, some missing. This table holds some 250,000 clones, over 75% found once. Sequences were obtained from peripheral blood. These receptors came from a man in his thirties or forties who had recovered from COVID-19. Each CDR3 is given with its conserved first and last residue. The order of the fields is clone size, V gene, D gene, J gene, CDR3 DNA, CDR3 protein. D genes are given only for firm matches. Rows give clone size only sometimes, using once, few, many, or a class for an expanded clone.

NA,TRBV28,NA,TRBJ2-3,TGTGCCAGCAGTCCGATCGGGGTAGCTGGCCCGCAGTATTTT,CASSPIGVAGPQYF
NA,TRBV19,NA,TRBJ1-1,TGTGCCAGTAGAAGGGGCGTAAATGAGAACACTGAAGCTTTCTTT,CASRRGVNENTEAFF
once,TRBV28,NA,TRBJ1-1,TGTGCCAGCAGTTTAACAGGCCCGAAAGCTTTCTTT,CASSLTGPKAFF
NA,TRBV5-1,TRBD2,TRBJ2-1,TGCGCCAGCAGCTTGTTGCTAATCCTAGCGGGGGGGCAGAATGAGCAGTTCTTC,CASSLLLILAGGQNEQFF
NA,TRBV28,NA,TRBJ1-2,TGTGCCAGCAGCGCGGTGAGGGGGAGCCACTATGGCTACACCTTC,CASSAVRGSHYGYTF
NA,TRBV28,NA,TRBJ1-4,TGTGCCAGCAGTTTTCGCGACAGCCGCGCCCCAACTAATGAAAAACTGTTTTTT,CASSFRDSRAPTNEKLFF
NA,TRBV4-1,TRBD1,TRBJ1-5,TGCGCCAGCAGCCAAGGAACAGGGGGGGGGTATCAGCCCCAGCATTTT,CASSQGTGGGYQPQHF
NA,TRBV11-2,NA,TRBJ1-1,TGTGCCAGCAGATCCGAATCAAGGAGCACTGAAGCTTTCTTT,CASRSESRSTEAFF
NA,TRBV10-3,NA,TRBJ1-2,TGTGCCATCAGTGCCAGGGTGTATGGCTACACCTTC,CAISARVYGYTF
NA,TRBV10-1,TRBD1,TRBJ2-2,TGCGCCAGCAGGGGACAGGCCGCAACCGGGGAGCTGTTTTTT,CASRGQAATGELFF
once,TRBV21-1,NA,TRBJ1-4,TGTGCCAGCACCCCGGGTGGGGGGGCGGCTGAAAAACTGTTTTTT,CASTPGGGAAEKLFF
once,TRBV7-9,NA,TRBJ1-3,TGTGCCAGCAGACTAGACACGTTAAACACCATATATTTT,CASRLDTLNTIYF
few,TRBV6-1,TRBD1,TRBJ1-2,TGTGCCAGCAGTGAATCGGCGACAGGGAGAACGTGGGGCTACACCTTC,CASSESATGRTWGYTF
NA,TRBV28,NA,TRBJ1-2,TGTGCCGCCACCGGGGTGGCCTATGGCTACACCTTC,CAATGVAYGYTF
NA,TRBV5-1,NA,TRBJ1-3,TGCGCCAGCAGCTTGGCGGGGATCTCTGGAAACACCATATATTTT,CASSLAGISGNTIYF
NA,TRBV18,TRBD2,TRBJ2-1,TGTGCCAGCTCACCAAGTATTAGCGGGGGAAATGAGCAGTTCTTC,CASSPSISGGNEQFF
few,TRBV20-1,NA,TRBJ1-3,TGCAGTGCTAGTCCCAGCGGGACCGCGTTGAGCCCAACTGGAAACACCATATATTTT,CSASPSGTALSPTGNTIYF
once,TRBV2,NA,TRBJ1-1,TGTGCCAGCAGTGAAAACCTGGGCCACTTAACGAACACTGAAGCTTTCTTT,CASSENLGHLTNTEAFF
NA,TRBV29-1,TRBD1,TRBJ2-7,TGCAGCGTTGAAGATATCCCGGGCAGGGGGCCGAGGGAGCAGTACTTC,CSVEDIPGRGPREQYF
NA,TRBV5-4,NA,TRBJ2-2,TGTGCCAGCAGCTCCGACCGGGGGGCCCCGGTAACCGGGGAGCTGTTTTTT,CASSSDRGAPVTGELFF
NA,TRBV9,TRBD2,TRBJ2-2,TGTGCCAGCAGCTTGACTAGCGGGGGGGCGAACACCGGGGAGCTGTTTTTT,CASSLTSGGANTGELFF
many,TRBV7-5,NA,TRBJ2-2,TGTGTCAGAAGCTTAGACAGGGACACCGGGGAGCTGTTTTTT,CVRSLDRDTGELFF
NA,TRBV15,NA,TRBJ2-2,TGTGCCACCAGCGGGGCCCAGGGGATGGAGGCCGGGGAGCTGTTTTTT,CATSGAQGMEAGELFF
NA,TRBV3-1/TRBV3-2,TRBD2,TRBJ2-2,TGTGCCAGCAGCCAAAGGCGGGGGAAGGCCGGGGAGCTGTTTTTT,CASSQRRGKAGELFF
NA,TRBV6-1,NA,TRBJ1-5,TGTGCCAGCAGTGAAGGACGGGTACAGCCCCAGCATTTT,CASSEGRVQPQHF
NA,TRBV5-1,TRBD1,TRBJ2-3,TGCGCCAGCAGCCCCTTAACGACAGGGGATACGCAGTATTTT,CASSPLTTGDTQYF
NA,TRBV3-1/TRBV3-2,NA,TRBJ2-3,TGTGCCAGCAGCCAAGAAGGGGGGGGCCCTAACACAGATACGCAGTATTTT,CASSQEGGGPNTDTQYF
NA,TRBV5-6,TRBD1,TRBJ1-6,TGTGCCAGCAGCCTGCGGACAGGGTCACGTTCACCCCTCCACTTT,CASSLRTGSRSPLHF
NA,TRBV25-1,TRBD2,TRBJ2-3,TGTGCCAGCAGTGCCAGCGGGGGGGGGTCCCTAGATACGCAGTATTTT,CASSASGGGSLDTQYF
many,TRBV11-2,NA,TRBJ2-2,TGTGCCAGCAACTTGGGGGGGGCAAGCGCCGGGGAGCTGTTTTTT,CASNLGGASAGELFF
NA,TRBV23-1,TRBD1,TRBJ2-5,TGCGCCAGGTCTCCGGAGTCAGTCGGACAGGGACTCCTCCACCAGGAGACCCAGTACTTC,CARSPESVGQGLLHQETQYF
NA,TRBV7-9,TRBD1,TRBJ1-2,TGTGCCAGCAGCCAACAGGGGCAGGGCTACACCTTC,CASSQQGQGYTF
few,TRBV6-4,NA,TRBJ2-1,TGTGCCAGCAGTAGTTCCGACAACAATGAGCAGTTCTTC,CASSSSDNNEQFF
NA,TRBV5-1,TRBD2,TRBJ2-3,TGCGCCAGCAGCCCGGGACTAGCAGTAGTCGATACGCAGTATTTT,CASSPGLAVVDTQYF
NA,TRBV9,NA,TRBJ2-7,TGTGCCAGCAGCGTAGCGCCGGGGGGCGGGTACGAGCAGTACTTC,CASSVAPGGGYEQYF
NA,TRBV19,NA,TRBJ2-2,TGTGCCAGTAGTATAGGACAGGCGAACACCGGGGAGCTGTTTTTT,CASSIGQANTGELFF